A few counts support the clone carrying this T cell receptor beta chain. Its antigen is unknown. Donors consisted of healthy bone marrow donors. The data were taken from a study of cytomegalovirus exposure and HLA in healthy donors. About the research overall: Of roughly 400 genotyped donors, roughly 81% grouped in the Caucasian-associated ancestry cluster.

Use of 60 Vbeta and 13 Jbeta primers characterized the PCR. The protocol was immunoSEQ multiplex PCR, while the TCRdb copy is restricted to in-frame clones and leaves out a portion. The repertoire holds around 95,000 clones, around 74% seen once, with around a tenth in the top ten. This CDR3 has 14 amino acids. V shed 7 bases and J 4 bases; nucleotides not matched to a gene: 10. Germline CDR1 and CDR2: SNHLY and FYNNEI. The study, taken as a whole, reports: There was a cluster of highly shared sequence variants that was likely a sequencing artifact. In a later analysis, specific HLA alleles were associated with approximately 16,000 TCR beta sequences at a 0.05 false discovery rate.

The sample taken for sequencing was PBMCs. The TCR originated in a man aged 25-45 years in good health and CMV-seropositive. The genes are TRBV2 and TRBJ2-7; the match to TRBD1 covers 7 bases. The CDR3 is CASNPRQGIYEQYF. The CDR3 DNA reads TGTGCCAGCAACCCTCGACAGGGTATTTACGAGCAGTACTTC. Using reference TRBV2 and TRBJ2-7 for the parts outside the CDR3, the full variable domain is EPEVTQTPSHQVTQMGQEVILRCVPISNHLYFYWYRQILGQKVEFLVSFYNNEISEKSEIFDDQFSVERPDGSNFTLKIRSTKLEDSAMYFCASNPRQGIYEQYFGPGTRLTVT.